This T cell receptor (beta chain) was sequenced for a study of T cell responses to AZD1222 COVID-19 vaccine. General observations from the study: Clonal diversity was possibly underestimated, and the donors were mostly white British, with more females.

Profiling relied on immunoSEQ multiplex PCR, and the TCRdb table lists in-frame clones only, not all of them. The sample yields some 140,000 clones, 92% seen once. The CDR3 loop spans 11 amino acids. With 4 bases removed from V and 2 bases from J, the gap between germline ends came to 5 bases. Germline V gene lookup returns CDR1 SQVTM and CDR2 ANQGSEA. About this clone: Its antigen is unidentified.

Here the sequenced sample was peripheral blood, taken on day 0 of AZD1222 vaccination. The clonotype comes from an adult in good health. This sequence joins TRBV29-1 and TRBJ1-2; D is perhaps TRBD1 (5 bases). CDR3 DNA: TGCAGCGTTGGGGACAACTATGGCTACACCTTC. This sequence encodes CSVGDNYGYTF.